This is a list of T cell receptor beta chains from one sample in a study of cytomegalovirus exposure and HLA in healthy donors. Clones were read by immunoSEQ multiplex PCR, and TCRdb kept only the in-frame ones, dropping some. The sample consists of 150,000 to 200,000 clones, roughly two thirds of them appearing once. The sequencing sample was made of PBMCs. The origin of the receptors is a woman in her twenties or thirties in good health and CMV-seronegative. Both conserved end residues are part of each CDR3. A D gene is named only where the DNA matches it firmly. Where a row states a size, it is once, few, many or the class of an expanded clone; other rows omit it.

>TRBJ2-5|few|NA|TRBV6-1
TGTGCCAGCACGAGGGTAGGGCAAGAGACCCAGTACTTC
CASTRVGQETQYF
>TRBJ2-6|NA|NA|TRBV5-1
TGCGCCAGCAGAACAGGGATCTCTGGGGCCAACGTCCTGACTTTC
CASRTGISGANVLTF
>TRBJ2-7|NA|TRBD1|TRBV5-5
TGTGCCAGCAGCCACCGGACAGGGGACTACGAGCAGTACTTC
CASSHRTGDYEQYF
>TRBJ2-3|NA|NA|TRBV5-1
TGCGCCAGCAGCTTTCGGGTATTGGTAGATACGCAGTATTTT
CASSFRVLVDTQYF
>TRBJ2-5|NA|NA|TRBV30
TGTGCCTCAACTTTGGAGCCCAAGGAGACCCAGTACTTC
CASTLEPKETQYF
>TRBJ1-1|NA|NA|TRBV7-3
TGTGCCAGCAGCCCCAACGGGGTTGACACTGAAGCTTTCTTT
CASSPNGVDTEAFF
>TRBJ2-6|NA|NA|TRBV4-2
TGTGCCAGCAGCCAAGTTTGGCAGGGGGGGGCCAACGTCCTGACTTTC
CASSQVWQGGANVLTF
>TRBJ2-3|few|TRBD2|TRBV5-5
TGTGCCAGCAGCTTCACATTAGCGGGGGAAGGGGATACGCAGTATTTT
CASSFTLAGEGDTQYF
>TRBJ1-1|NA|TRBD1|TRBV19
TGTGCCACCTGGGACAGGAGTAACACTGAAGCTTTCTTT
CATWDRSNTEAFF
>TRBJ2-3|NA|NA|TRBV7-3
TGTGCCAGCAGCTTGGTAGGGGGTGGAGGAGATACGCAGTATTTT
CASSLVGGGGDTQYF
>TRBJ2-5|NA|TRBD2|TRBV4-3
TGCGCCAGCAGCCAAGAAGGTGGGCGGGGGAGGGAGACCCAGTACTTC
CASSQEGGRGRETQYF
>TRBJ2-7|NA|NA|TRBV29-1
TGCAGCGTCGGAGTGACAGGTTCCTACGAGCAGTACTTC
CSVGVTGSYEQYF
>TRBJ1-4|NA|NA|TRBV13
TGTGCCAGCACCCAAGGGGGAACTAATGAAAAACTGTTTTTT
CASTQGGTNEKLFF
>TRBJ2-7|NA|NA|TRBV19
TGTGCCAGTAGTATATTCACCGGGACATCTGGGGAGCAGTACTTC
CASSIFTGTSGEQYF
>TRBJ2-4|NA|NA|TRBV7-2
TGTGCCAGCAGCTTAGGTTCAGCCCCAGGGGTTGCCAAAAACATTCAGTACTTC
CASSLGSAPGVAKNIQYF
>TRBJ2-7|NA|TRBD2|TRBV7-3
TGTGCCAGCAGCTCGGGGACTAGCGGATACGAGCAGTACTTC
CASSSGTSGYEQYF
>TRBJ2-2|NA|NA|TRBV9
TGTGCCAGCGGCGACTCAGGGCCCGGGGAGCTGTTTTTT
CASGDSGPGELFF
>TRBJ2-6|few|TRBD2|TRBV27
TGTGCCAGCAGTCCTGTCCTTAGCGGGGCCCTGTCTGGGGCCAACGTCCTGACTTTC
CASSPVLSGALSGANVLTF
>TRBJ2-2|once|TRBD2|TRBV19
TGTGCCAGTAGTATGGCTAGCGGGGGGGCGAACACCGGGGAGCTGTTTTTT
CASSMASGGANTGELFF
>TRBJ1-2|NA|NA|TRBV19
TGTGCCAGTAGTATGGCTCAGGGCTATGGCTACACCTTC
CASSMAQGYGYTF
>TRBJ2-1|NA|NA|TRBV7-3
TGTGCCAGCAGCTCCCACGGGTACAATGAGCAGTTCTTC
CASSSHGYNEQFF
>TRBJ2-7|once|NA|TRBV14
TGTGCCAGCAGCCAAGATTCCTGGCAGGGCAATCCCTACGAGCAGTACTTC
CASSQDSWQGNPYEQYF
>TRBJ1-2|NA|TRBD1|TRBV5-6
TGTGCCAGCAGGCGAGGACAGGGGGTTTCTGGCTACACCTTC
CASRRGQGVSGYTF
>TRBJ2-7|NA|NA|TRBV6-1
TGTGCCAGCGGTACAGGGAACTACGAGCAGTACTTC
CASGTGNYEQYF
>TRBJ1-1|NA|TRBD1|TRBV7-2
TGTGCCAGCAGCTTAGCCCGGGGACAGGGGGCGGACACTGAAGCTTTCTTT
CASSLARGQGADTEAFF
>TRBJ2-5|NA|NA|TRBV5-1
TGCGCCAGCAGCTTGGACGTCAGGGTGGGTCGGGAGACCCAGTACTTC
CASSLDVRVGRETQYF
>TRBJ2-1|NA|NA|TRBV7-2
TGTGCCAGCAGCTTAGCACTAGTAGGCAATGAGCAGTTCTTC
CASSLALVGNEQFF
>TRBJ1-3|NA|NA|TRBV9
TGTGCCAGCAGCGCCCGGACGGGCGGGGCTGGAAACACCATATATTTT
CASSARTGGAGNTIYF
>TRBJ1-1|few|NA|TRBV6-5
TGTGCCAGCAGAATAACGGCAGGAATCAACACTGAAGCTTTCTTT
CASRITAGINTEAFF
>TRBJ1-1|NA|TRBD1|TRBV6-6
TGTGCCAGCAGGGGTTCCGGGACAGTCGTGAACACTGAAGCTTTCTTT
CASRGSGTVVNTEAFF
>TRBJ2-3|NA|TRBD2|TRBV7-2
TGTGCCAGCAGCTTGGCGGGAGGGGCCGATACGCAGTATTTT
CASSLAGGADTQYF
>TRBJ2-1|NA|TRBD2|TRBV6-5
TGTGCCAGCAGTTCCACCGGGACTAGCGCTCTGGAGCAGTTCTTC
CASSSTGTSALEQFF
>TRBJ1-3|NA|TRBD1|TRBV18
TGTGCCAGCTCAGCTACCTTGGACAGGGCATACACCATATATTTT
CASSATLDRAYTIYF
>TRBJ2-1|NA|NA|TRBV4-1
TGCGCCAGCGGACATCCGTCCTACAATGAGCAGTTCTTC
CASGHPSYNEQFF
>TRBJ2-3|NA|NA|TRBV4-1
TGCGCCAGCAGCCCCCGGTCTGGCACAGATACGCAGTATTTT
CASSPRSGTDTQYF
>TRBJ2-2|NA|NA|TRBV15
TGTGCCACCAGACAAGACAGGAACACCGGGGAGCTGTTTTTT
CATRQDRNTGELFF
>TRBJ1-5|NA|TRBD1|TRBV19
TGTGCCAGTAGGACAGGGCTGGGGAATCAGCCCCAGCATTTT
CASRTGLGNQPQHF
>TRBJ1-5|few|TRBD1|TRBV19
TGTGCCAGTAGTACACAGGGGGCGGGTCAGCCCCAGCATTTT
CASSTQGAGQPQHF
>TRBJ2-5|few|TRBD1|TRBV28
TGTGCCAGCAGTCCCCTAGGACAGGGAGCTCAAGAGACCCAGTACTTC
CASSPLGQGAQETQYF
>TRBJ1-2|once|NA|TRBV6-6
TGTGCCAGCACCGCAAGTGGGGCTCTCTATGGCTACACCTTC
CASTASGALYGYTF
>TRBJ2-3|NA|NA|TRBV7-2
TGTGCCAGCAGCTTCTCGGCGGGAAGACAGGGAGATACGCAGTATTTT
CASSFSAGRQGDTQYF
>TRBJ2-1|few|TRBD1|TRBV2
TGTGCCAGCAACGGACAGGGCGCAAACAATGAGCAGTTCTTC
CASNGQGANNEQFF
>TRBJ1-5|NA|NA|TRBV6-6
TGTGCCAGCAGTTACGAGGGCAATCAGCCCCAGCATTTT
CASSYEGNQPQHF
>TRBJ2-1|NA|TRBD1|TRBV10-3
TGTGCCATCACCCCACAGGGGGGACGCGGGGAGCAGTTCTTC
CAITPQGGRGEQFF
>TRBJ2-6|NA|NA|TRBV5-1
TGCGCCAGCAGCTTGGTACAGGGCTTCTCTGGGGCCAACGTCCTGACTTTC
CASSLVQGFSGANVLTF
>TRBJ2-1|NA|TRBD2|TRBV9
TGTGCCAGCAGCGTAGGTGGTACTAGCGGGGCCAATGAGCAGTTCTTC
CASSVGGTSGANEQFF
>TRBJ2-7|NA|TRBD1|TRBV6-1
TGTGCCAGCAGTGAAGTTGGGGACAGCTCCTACGAGCAGTACTTC
CASSEVGDSSYEQYF
>TRBJ1-5|NA|NA|TRBV6-5
TGTGCCAGCAGTTACTTGACAGCGAATCAGCCCCAGCATTTT
CASSYLTANQPQHF
>TRBJ2-1|once|TRBD2|TRBV6-6
TGTGCCAGCAGTCGGACTAGCGGGATAAGGGCTGAGCAGTTCTTC
CASSRTSGIRAEQFF
>TRBJ1-4|NA|NA|TRBV6-1
TGTGCCAGCAGGGAAGGAGTTAATGAAAAACTGTTTTTT
CASREGVNEKLFF
>TRBJ2-7|NA|NA|TRBV28
TGTGCCGGTGGAGGGGGGGCCTACGAGCAGTACTTC
CAGGGGAYEQYF
>TRBJ2-2|NA|NA|TRBV15
TGTGCCACCAGCAGCGGGGTTAGCGGGGAGCTGTTTTTT
CATSSGVSGELFF
>TRBJ1-2|NA|TRBD1|TRBV6-7
TGTGCCACCCCCCCGACAGGGTTTTTGTATGGCTACACCTTC
CATPPTGFLYGYTF
>TRBJ2-1|NA|TRBD2|TRBV7-3
TGTGCCAGCAGCTTTAATGTAGCGGGAGGGCCAGGTGAGCAGTTCTTC
CASSFNVAGGPGEQFF
>TRBJ2-1|NA|TRBD1|TRBV5-5
TGTGCCAGCAGCTTGAGCCATAGCTCGGGACAGGGGGGCAATGAGCAGTTCTTC
CASSLSHSSGQGGNEQFF